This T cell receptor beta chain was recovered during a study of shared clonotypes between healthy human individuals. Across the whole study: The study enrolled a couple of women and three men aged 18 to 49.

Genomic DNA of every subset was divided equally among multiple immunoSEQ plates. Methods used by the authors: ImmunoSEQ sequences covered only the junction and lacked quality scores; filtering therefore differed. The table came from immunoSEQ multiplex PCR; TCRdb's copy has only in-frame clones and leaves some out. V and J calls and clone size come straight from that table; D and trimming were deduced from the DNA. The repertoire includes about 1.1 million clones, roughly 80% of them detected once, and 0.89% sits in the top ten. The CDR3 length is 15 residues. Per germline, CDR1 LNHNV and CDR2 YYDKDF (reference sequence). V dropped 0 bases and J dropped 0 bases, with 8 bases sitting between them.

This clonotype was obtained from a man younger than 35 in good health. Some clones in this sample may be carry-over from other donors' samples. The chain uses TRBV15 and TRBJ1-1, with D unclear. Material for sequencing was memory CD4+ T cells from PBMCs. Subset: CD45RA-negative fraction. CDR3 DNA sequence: TGTGCCACCAGCAGAGATCCCGGTCTGAACACTGAAGCTTTCTTT. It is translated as CATSRDPGLNTEAFF.